This is a list of T cell receptor beta chains from one sample in a study of beta chain features in type 1 diabetes. Method: immunoSEQ multiplex PCR; TCRdb's copy keeps in-frame clones and lacks some. The sample carries a few hundred thousand clones, 9.6% recorded once. The sequenced sample consisted of naive CD4+ T cells from blood. The receptors here all came from a woman between 18 and 29 years old in good health. Both conserved end residues are part of each CDR3. Fields, in order: clone size, V gene, D gene, J gene, CDR3 DNA, CDR3 protein. The D gene is left open where the match is weak. Where a row states a size, it is once, few, many or the class of an expanded clone; other rows omit it.

.	TRBV4-2	.	TRBJ1-1	TGTGCCAGCAGCCCCCTGCAGATCATGAACACTGAAGCTTTCTTT	CASSPLQIMNTEAFF
few	TRBV5-1	.	TRBJ1-1	TGCGCCAGCAGCCAGGAGGCGGGTCGGACTGAAGCTTTCTTT	CASSQEAGRTEAFF
few	TRBV27	.	TRBJ2-6	TGTGCCAGCACCTTCCGAGCCTCTGGGGCCAACGTCCTGACTTTC	CASTFRASGANVLTF
few	TRBV5-1	TRBD2	TRBJ2-2	TGCGCCAGCAGCTCGGGACTAGCGGGAAACACCGGGGAGCTGTTTTTT	CASSSGLAGNTGELFF
many	TRBV29-1	.	TRBJ1-5	TGCAGCGTTGCTGGACAGAGCTTCAATCAGCCCCAGCATTTT	CSVAGQSFNQPQHF
few	TRBV5-1	TRBD2	TRBJ2-7	TGCGCCAGCAGCTGGACTAGCGGGGACTCCTACGAGCAGTACTTC	CASSWTSGDSYEQYF
.	TRBV5-4	.	TRBJ2-7	TGTGCCAGCAGCCGTCTCCGGGACACCGAACCCTACGAGCAGTACTTC	CASSRLRDTEPYEQYF
few	TRBV7-6	TRBD2	TRBJ2-5	TGTGCCAGCAGCGAAATAGCGGGAGGGCGGGAGACCCAGTACTTC	CASSEIAGGRETQYF
.	TRBV2	TRBD2	TRBJ2-1	TGTGCCAGCAGGGGGACTAGCGGACGCTCCTACAATGAGCAGTTCTTC	CASRGTSGRSYNEQFF
.	TRBV25-1	TRBD1	TRBJ1-1	TGTGCCAGCAGAGGACAGGAGGACACTGAAGCTTTCTTT	CASRGQEDTEAFF
few	TRBV11-2	.	TRBJ1-4	TGTGCCAGCAGCTTAAGGCGGGCCGAAAATGAAAAACTGTTTTTT	CASSLRRAENEKLFF
.	TRBV19	TRBD1	TRBJ2-7	TGTGCCAGTAGTATTCAGGACAGGGGCGTTTACGAGCAGTACTTC	CASSIQDRGVYEQYF
many	TRBV28	TRBD1	TRBJ1-2	TGTGCCAGCAGTTCAGGGGGCTATGGCTACACCTTC	CASSSGGYGYTF
few	TRBV7-2	TRBD1	TRBJ2-3	TGTGCCAGCAGCCTCCCAACAGGGGGCGGCACAGATACGCAGTATTTT	CASSLPTGGGTDTQYF
.	TRBV10-3	TRBD2	TRBJ2-7	TGTGCCATCACGCGGGGGGTTCCCTACGAGCAGTACTTC	CAITRGVPYEQYF
.	TRBV5-4	.	TRBJ2-5	TGTGCCAGCAGCTTGGGTGCTGCGGTCCAAGAGACCCAGTACTTC	CASSLGAAVQETQYF
.	TRBV9	.	TRBJ1-6	TGTGCCAGCAGCGTAGCTACACAGGGAATAGATTCACCCCTCCACTTT	CASSVATQGIDSPLHF
.	TRBV14	.	TRBJ1-1	TGTGCCAGCAGCCAAGATAGGCAGGGCTCTGAAGCTTTCTTT	CASSQDRQGSEAFF
few	TRBV11-1	TRBD1	TRBJ2-5	TGTGCCAGCAGCATTCCCGGGACAGGGGAAGAGACCCAGTACTTC	CASSIPGTGEETQYF
few	TRBV6-1	.	TRBJ1-5	TGTGCCAGCAATCGAGGGGGTGATCAGCCCCAGCATTTT	CASNRGGDQPQHF
few	TRBV11-2	TRBD1	TRBJ2-3	TGTGCCAGCAGCCAACAGGGGGGAACGCAGTATTTT	CASSQQGGTQYF
.	TRBV19	TRBD1	TRBJ1-5	TGTGCCAGTAGTCGGGACAGTTACTATCAGCCCCAGCATTTT	CASSRDSYYQPQHF
.	TRBV11-2	TRBD1	TRBJ2-7	TGTGCCAGCAGCTACCGGGACAGGGGCCACGAGCAGTACTTC	CASSYRDRGHEQYF
few	TRBV7-9	.	TRBJ1-2	TGTGCCAGCGGCCCCTTCGACGGGACATATGGCTACACCTTC	CASGPFDGTYGYTF
few	TRBV6-1	.	TRBJ1-2	TGTGCCAGCAACCCCCGGACAGCTTATTCCTATGGCTACACCTTC	CASNPRTAYSYGYTF
many	TRBV30	.	TRBJ1-1	TGTGCCTGGAGTGCTCGGGGGGACACTGAAGCTTTCTTT	CAWSARGDTEAFF
few	TRBV6-1	.	TRBJ1-1	TGTGCCAGCAGACCGGGATCGAACACTGAAGCTTTCTTT	CASRPGSNTEAFF
few	TRBV6-6	TRBD1	TRBJ1-2	TGTGCCAGCAGTCGGGGACAGGGGGTGGACCGTGGCTACACCTTC	CASSRGQGVDRGYTF
few	TRBV5-1	.	TRBJ2-6	TGCGCCAGCAGCTTGGCCCCAGGGGGGCATGGGGCCAACGTCCTGACTTTC	CASSLAPGGHGANVLTF
few	TRBV30	.	TRBJ1-1	TGTGCCACCTGGGGGGGGCTAGGGAACACTGAAGCTTTCTTT	CATWGGLGNTEAFF
.	TRBV10-3	.	TRBJ1-1	TGTGCCATGGGCGGGGGAGGGAGCACTGAAGCTTTCTTT	CAMGGGGSTEAFF
few	TRBV19	TRBD2	TRBJ2-7	TGTGCCAGTAGTATCGTAGCGGGAGAAGCCTACGAGCAGTACTTC	CASSIVAGEAYEQYF
few	TRBV30	.	TRBJ2-2	TGTGCCTGGAGTCCCTTCGGGGGCGGGGAGCTGTTTTTT	CAWSPFGGGELFF
few	TRBV7-9	.	TRBJ1-1	TGTGCCAGCAGCTTAGCCCAGAACACTGAAGCTTTCTTT	CASSLAQNTEAFF
few	TRBV5-6	.	TRBJ1-1	TGTGCCAGCAGCTCACAGCCTATGAACACTGAAGCTTTCTTT	CASSSQPMNTEAFF
.	TRBV18	.	TRBJ1-5	TGTGCCAGCTCACCAGCGGCAGGGGATAATCAGCCCCAGCATTTT	CASSPAAGDNQPQHF
.	TRBV5-1	.	TRBJ2-7	TGCGCCAGCAGCTTGGAAGGGGCCTACTACGAGCAGTACTTC	CASSLEGAYYEQYF
few	TRBV5-1	TRBD1	TRBJ1-1	TGCGCCAGCAGCTTAGCAGGGGGTTTTACTGAAGCTTTCTTT	CASSLAGGFTEAFF
many	TRBV7-9	TRBD2	TRBJ2-5	TGTGCCAGCAGCCTTCTCGGCGGGAGTACCGTCGAGACCCAGTACTTC	CASSLLGGSTVETQYF
few	TRBV6-5	TRBD2	TRBJ2-1	TGTGCCAGCAGTCCAGGGCTAGCGGGGTTGAATGAGCAGTTCTTC	CASSPGLAGLNEQFF
.	TRBV15	TRBD1	TRBJ1-2	TGTGCCACCAGCAGAGATATTGGGACAGGGAACTATGGCTACACCTTC	CATSRDIGTGNYGYTF
.	TRBV14	TRBD1	TRBJ1-2	TGTGCCAGCAGCCAAGAAGGCAGGGGGCGAGGTGGCTACACCTTC	CASSQEGRGRGGYTF
many	TRBV5-4	.	TRBJ2-4	TGTGCCAGCAGCGTCACAGGACGTGATAACATTCAGTACTTC	CASSVTGRDNIQYF
.	TRBV5-1	.	TRBJ2-3	TGCGCCAGCAGCCTACTCCACCCTAGCACAGATACGCAGTATTTT	CASSLLHPSTDTQYF
.	TRBV5-4	TRBD1	TRBJ1-5	TGTGCCAGCAGCTTGCGATGGCAGGGGGTATCTCAGCCCCAGCATTTT	CASSLRWQGVSQPQHF
few	TRBV5-1	TRBD1	TRBJ2-4	TGCGCCAGCAGCTCGGGACAGGACGTGGACATTCAGTACTTC	CASSSGQDVDIQYF
many	TRBV30	.	TRBJ2-7	TGTGCCTGGAGTGTAGCTGCCGGCGAGCAGTACTTC	CAWSVAAGEQYF
.	TRBV6-5	.	TRBJ2-1	TGTGCCAGCAGTCCGCAGGGTATATTCTACAATGAGCAGTTCTTC	CASSPQGIFYNEQFF
few	TRBV5-1	.	TRBJ2-5	TGCGCCAGCAGCTTGTACAGCCAAGAGACCCAGTACTTC	CASSLYSQETQYF
.	TRBV28	.	TRBJ2-1	TGTGCCAGCAGCCAATTCGGGGGTGTTTCCTACAATGAGCAGTTCTTC	CASSQFGGVSYNEQFF
.	TRBV6-4	TRBD2	TRBJ2-1	TGTGCCAGCAGTGGTAGCGGGAGGGCTGATGAGCAGTTCTTC	CASSGSGRADEQFF
few	TRBV5-1	TRBD1	TRBJ2-3	TGCGCCAGCAGCGTCGGGACAGGTGATACGCAGTATTTT	CASSVGTGDTQYF
.	TRBV10-1	TRBD1	TRBJ2-5	TGCGCCAGCAGTGAGTCAGGACAGGGGGCGACCCAGTACTTC	CASSESGQGATQYF
.	TRBV7-7	.	TRBJ2-7	TGTGCCAGCAGCCCACCTCAGGGTGGCGAGCAGTACTTC	CASSPPQGGEQYF
.	TRBV12-5	TRBD1	TRBJ1-1	TGTGCTAGTGGCATAGGACAGGGTGAAGCTTTCTTT	CASGIGQGEAFF
few	TRBV10-3	.	TRBJ1-1	TGTGCCATCCCCCGGAACACTGAAGCTTTCTTT	CAIPRNTEAFF
few	TRBV7-8	TRBD1	TRBJ2-1	TGTGCCAGCAGCTTGGCCGGGACAGGGAAAAGATATGAGCAGTTCTTC	CASSLAGTGKRYEQFF
many	TRBV9	.	TRBJ2-1	TGTGCCAGCAGCTCCGGGCAGGGCGACAATGAGCAGTTCTTC	CASSSGQGDNEQFF
.	TRBV2	TRBD1	TRBJ2-2	TGTGCCAGCAGAACGGACAGGGCGGGTACCGGGGAGCTGTTTTTT	CASRTDRAGTGELFF
many	TRBV5-6	.	TRBJ1-6	TGTGCCAGCAGCTTGATCGGGTCACCCCTCCACTTT	CASSLIGSPLHF